The next 17 T cell receptor beta chains were all read from a single sample in a study of shared clonotypes between healthy human individuals (dated by TCRdb to about 2020). Library preparation used the immunoSEQ multiplex PCR assay. Sourced from immuneACCESS, this table was stored by TCRdb with only in-frame sequences that have V and J called. A share of the clones is absent; for the studies checked, an unresolved V gene accounts for under half, and the remainder has no known explanation. In all, the sample holds about 1.1 million clones, and about four fifths of those were seen once. The ten largest clones take up 0.5% to 0.65% of the sample. The specimen sequenced was memory CD4+ T cells from PBMCs. This specimen's cell subset or site label, interpreted: CD45RA-negative fraction. Receptors were obtained from a man aged 18 to 35 in good health. Some clones in this sample may be carry-over from other donors' samples.

The chain has TRBV18 and TRBJ2-4; 10 nucleotides match TRBD2. Germline CDR1 reads KGHSH; CDR2 reads LQKENI. V lost 3 bases to trimming and J lost 5 bases; unmatched junction nucleotides: 4. The CDR3 spans 15 residues. The CDR3 DNA reads TGTGCCAGCTCACCGAGCGGGAGGGCGGAAAACATTCAGTACTTC. It yields the protein CASSPSGRAENIQYF.

This clone was seen more than once but under ten times. The genes are TRBV5-4 and TRBJ2-1; possibly TRBD1 or TRBD2 for D (6 bases each). Per germline, CDR1 SGHNT and CDR2 YYREEE (reference sequence). Between the trimmed V and J ends, which lost 0 bases and 3 bases, there was a span of 13 bases. The CDR3 spans 16 residues. CDR3 protein: CASSLASGGLYNEQFF. CDR3 nucleotide sequence: TGTGCCAGCAGCTTGGCCAGTGGGGGGCTCTACAATGAGCAGTTCTTC.

In regard to this clone: This specimen includes other DNA sequences encoding the same CDR3. The chain recombines TRBV5-1 with TRBJ2-5; 13 nucleotides match TRBD2. Germline assignment: CDR1 SGHRS and CDR2 YFSETQ. Germline trimming cut 4 bases from V and 5 bases from J; bases unmatched to any gene: 8. The CDR3 spans 16 residues. This chain's CDR3 is CASSPGLAGIGETQYF. The CDR3 DNA reads TGCGCCAGCAGCCCGGGACTAGCGGGAATAGGGGAGACCCAGTACTTC.

The genes are TRBV30 and TRBJ1-1; D perhaps matches TRBD1 (5 bases). Trimming removed 5 bases at V and 1 base at J, with 14 bases between. The CDR3 extends over 14 amino acids. Germline V gene lookup returns CDR1 GTSNPN and CDR2 SVGIG (reference sequence). CDR3 coding DNA: TGTGCCTGGGGGATGGGACCTACGAACACTGAAGCTTTCTTT. The encoded protein is CAWGMGPTNTEAFF.

This clone was observed a handful of times. The V call is TRBV23-1, the J call TRBJ2-7; D is tentatively TRBD1 or TRBD2 (5 bases each). TRBV23-1 is treated as an ORF (open reading frame) with a function not yet certain. This CDR3 spans 16 amino acids. V shed 7 bases and J shed 2 bases, with 21 bases lying between them. CDR3 sequence reads: CASNAPRDRYAYEQYF. The CDR3 DNA reads TGCGCCAGCAACGCCCCCAGGGACCGTTATGCCTACGAGCAGTACTTC.

CDR3 loop: CASSVRHRVSWTEQFF. The CDR3 DNA sequence: TGTGCCAGCAGCGTACGACACAGGGTTAGCTGGACCGAGCAGTTCTTC. V usage is TRBV9 and J usage is TRBJ2-1; D is possibly TRBD1 (6 bases). Germline V gene sequence: CDR1 SGDLS, CDR2 YYNGEE. V shed 1 base and J shed 10 bases, with 21 bases lying between them. The CDR3 is 16 amino acids.

The gene calls are TRBV7-2 and TRBJ1-5, with D unclear. This CDR3 region has 13 residues. Germline V gene sequence: CDR1 SGHTA, CDR2 FQGNSA. With 4 bases removed from V and 5 bases from J, the gap between germline ends came to 9 bases. Written as DNA, the CDR3 is TGTGCCAGCAGCTCCGCCCAGTATCAGCCCCAGCATTTT. Translation: CASSSAQYQPQHF.

V and J are TRBV28 and TRBJ2-1; TRBD1 might be the D (5 bases). CDR1 MDHEN and CDR2 SYDVKM come from the germline V gene. Trimming left V 5 bases short and J 0 bases short, with 14 bases between. This CDR3 is built from 16 residues. The CDR3 DNA sequence: TGTGCCAGCAGTCTCTTGGGGCGGAGCTCCTACAATGAGCAGTTCTTC. This translates into CASSLLGRSSYNEQFF.

The chain combines TRBV7-3 with TRBJ2-2; D unclear. The CDR3 runs 14 residues. Deletions cut 5 bases from V and 0 bases from J, with 7 bases between. From germline, CDR1 is SGHTA and CDR2 FQGTGA. The CDR3 loop reads CASSPVANTGELFF. CDR3 in DNA: TGTGCCAGCAGCCCCGTAGCGAACACCGGGGAGCTGTTTTTT.

On this clone itself: The identical CDR3 is also encoded by other nucleotide sequences in the sample. V is TRBV28 and J is TRBJ2-7, with 10 bases that match TRBD1. The CDR3 loop spans 14 amino acids. V lost 5 bases, J lost 3 bases, and 4 bases stayed unmatched. Germline values: CDR1 MDHEN, CDR2 SYDVKM. The CDR3 nucleotides read TGTGCCAGCAGTGGGGGACAGGGGCGCTACGAGCAGTACTTC. Protein product: CASSGGQGRYEQYF. The entire variable domain, with the rest obtained from reference TRBV28 and TRBJ2-7, is as follows: DVKVTQSSRYLVKRTGEKVFLECVQDMDHENMFWYRQDPGLGLRLIYFSYDVKMKEKGDIPEGYSVSREKKERFSLILESASTNQTSMYLCASSGGQGRYEQYFGPGTRLTVT.

This chain uses TRBV15 with TRBJ1-1; D unresolved. V lost 5 bases, J lost 1 base, and 11 bases lay in between. The V gene's germline CDR1 is LNHNV and CDR2 YYDKDF (reference sequence). The CDR3 consists of 14 residues. CDR3 protein: CATSPRVTNTEAFF. The CDR3 region has the DNA TGTGCCACCAGCCCGAGGGTCACGAACACTGAAGCTTTCTTT.

The chain is built from TRBV6-5 and TRBJ2-7; the D gene is possibly TRBD2 (7 bases). The CDR3 has 14 amino acids. From germline, CDR1 is MNHEY and CDR2 SVGAGI. V was cut by 1 base and J by 5 bases, with 12 bases left in between. The chain's CDR3 is CASSYWGGANEQYF. The CDR3 nucleotides read TGTGCCAGCAGTTACTGGGGGGGGGCCAACGAGCAGTACTTC.

This clone was observed a single time. The chain has TRBV2 and TRBJ1-1; 7 bases are shared with TRBD1. CDR3 length: 13 residues. Germline trimming cut 5 bases from V and 4 bases from J; bases unmatched to any gene: 4. Germline loops: CDR1 SNHLY, CDR2 FYNNEI. CDR3 nucleotides: TGTGCCAGCAGTCTCAGGGGGAGCACTGAAGCTTTCTTT. It translates to CASSLRGSTEAFF.

The rearrangement links TRBV28 to TRBJ1-2; a possible D gene is TRBD1 (5 bases). The germline V gene has CDR1 MDHEN and CDR2 SYDVKM. Trimming took 3 bases from V and 3 from J, leaving 20 bases between them. This CDR3 region has 17 residues. CDR3 loop: CASSLRWGGTLDYGYTF. CDR3 DNA: TGTGCCAGCAGTTTGAGGTGGGGAGGGACTTTGGACTATGGCTACACCTTC.

V and J are TRBV28 and TRBJ2-2; 7 positions agree with TRBD1. The J segment lost 2 bases and the V segment lost 10 bases, leaving 4 bases of the junction unmatched. CDR3 length equals 13 residues. The germline V gene has CDR1 MDHEN and CDR2 SYDVKM. CDR3 bases: TGTGCCACTTGGGACAGAAACACCGGGGAGCTGTTTTTT. As protein: CATWDRNTGELFF.

The chain links TRBV28 to TRBJ2-5; D assignment may be TRBD1 or TRBD2 (5 bases each). CDR3 length: 14 residues. Trimming took 4 bases from V and 5 from J, leaving 14 bases between them. Germline CDR1 reads MDHEN; CDR2 reads SYDVKM. The CDR3 sequence: CASSYRQGPETQYF. The CDR3 DNA is TGTGCCAGCAGTTATCGGCAGGGACCCGAGACCCAGTACTTC. The full variable domain, in which reference TRBV28 and TRBJ2-5 provide the parts outside the CDR3, is DVKVTQSSRYLVKRTGEKVFLECVQDMDHENMFWYRQDPGLGLRLIYFSYDVKMKEKGDIPEGYSVSREKKERFSLILESASTNQTSMYLCASSYRQGPETQYFGPGTRLLVL.

There are a few counts of this clone. The V and J genes are TRBV2 and TRBJ1-2, with D possibly being TRBD1 (5 bases). The CDR3 is 13 residues long. The germline V gene has CDR1 SNHLY and CDR2 FYNNEI. V was shortened by 4 bases and J by 8 bases, with 14 bases between the two germline ends. The CDR3 reads CASSVRGADGYTF. CDR3 coding DNA: TGTGCCAGCAGTGTAAGGGGTGCGGACGGCTACACCTTC.